The T cell receptor (beta chain) described here comes from a study of shared clonotypes between healthy human individuals (dated by TCRdb to about 2020). Regarding the study in general: A couple of women and a few men aged 18 to 49 years were included in the cohort. For each donor, CD4 naive and CD4 memory were each run on three plates, CD8 naive on two plates, and CD8 memory on one plate. Blood TCR repertoires of five healthy adults were deeply sequenced to estimate repertoire size and the extent of clonotype sharing between individuals. To increase sequencing depth and limit assay-specific biases, TCR repertoire library preparation and sequencing were carried out by different laboratories using diverse techniques. Leukapheresis yielded between about 0.8 and 9.5 billion PBMCs per donor. The paper as a whole reports these results and caveats: Larger estimated clonotype richness was generally found for naive subsets than for memory subsets. Because the study included only a small number of donors, the genetic and exposure-history diversity represented was limited. Across four donors, roughly 5.4% of naive CD4, roughly 3.4% of naive CD8, approximately 2.5% of memory CD4, and approximately 0.4% of memory CD8 clonotypes were shared. Pairwise subsampling led to the expectation that sequencing depth would affect the degree of clonotype sharing among donors. Rarefaction of sorted-subset datasets indicated incomplete sequencing despite the large sequencing depth. Only blood was sampled, and tissue TCR repertoires likely differ from those in blood. Higher generation probabilities were observed for clonotypes shared by all four sorted-subset donors than for non-shared clonotypes.

Using the deep immunoSEQ assay, multiplex PCR amplified TCR CDR3 regions from genomic DNA. Extracted genomic DNA from each cell subset was distributed evenly across all wells of several immunoSEQ 96-well plates, and each plate was treated as a replicate. Each replicate PCR for sorted subsets received about 210 ng genomic DNA, equal to roughly 33,000 T cell genomes. The purified libraries were quantified using a Qubit 3.0 fluorometer, sized with a Bioanalyzer 2100, and then quantified again using the KAPA Library Quantification kit. Each immunoSEQ 96-well plate was sequenced on its own single-read 150-cycle Illumina NextSeq 550 flow cell. The study's processing was this. Because only junctional sequences without quality scores were contained in the immunoSEQ output, filtering matching that applied to full-length reads could not be performed. Sequences were annotated with PyIR, a Python wrapper for IgBLAST v1.9, using IMGT germline references to assign V/J genes and CDR3. Any read was removed if the V/J assignment was weak (E-value above 1e-6), the CDR3 was missing, or the read contained stop codons, out-of-frame junctions, or ambiguous translated residues. V3J clonotypes were defined as sequences sharing the same inferred V gene, J gene, and CDR3 amino acid sequence. Percentage overlap between repertoires was computed as shared unique clonotypes divided by the size of the smaller repertoire. Three approaches were used to assess repertoire richness: RTK rarefaction, the Chao1 estimator, and Recon v2.1 estimates of unobserved clonotypes. Generation probabilities were computed with OLGA for all TCRbeta clonotypes obtained by the gDNA method from several donors. TCRdb's version of the immuneACCESS table is confined to in-frame rearrangements and falls short of the full clone set. An unresolved V gene accounts for under half of the shortfall where checked; the remainder is of unknown origin. V and J calls plus clone size are reproduced from that table; the DNA served to infer D and trimming. For this sample the table gives some 2,000,000 clones, of which around 96% were detected only once. The top ten clones comprise approximately 1.2% of the sample.

CD8 naive samples consisted of CD45RO-negative cells that were positively selected for CCR7, yielding a CD45RA+CCR7+ population without TemRA cells. Healthy HIV-negative adults with no recently reported acute infections or vaccinations were included as donors. Only Caucasian adults living in Nashville, Tennessee, USA were represented among the donors. Blood was collected by leukapheresis, and PBMCs were isolated by Ficoll-Histopaque density gradient centrifugation and then cryopreserved in liquid nitrogen vapor phase. Purity and quantity of every magnetically sorted T cell population were checked by analytical flow cytometry. Genomic DNA was isolated from every sorted fraction and measured by UV absorbance on a Nanodrop 2000c. The germline V gene gives CDR1 as MGHRA and CDR2 as YSYEKL. V is shortened by 0 bases, J by 2 bases, and the region joining them spans 10 bases. Inclusive of the bounding cysteine and phenylalanine, the CDR3 is 15 residues long. Here the CDR3 DNA is all that survives: 45 bases in frame from base 1.

A remark on this clone: No antigen is known for it. No qualities accompany the bases; no much larger clone lies one base away. Other DNA variants within this sample encode the same CDR3.

The rearrangement combines TRBV4-1 with TRBJ1-2; the D segment could be TRBD1, given 6 matching bases. The clonotype originates from a young man in good health. The sequenced material came from naive CD8+ T cells sorted from blood. The cell subset or site label for this specimen denotes: CD45RA+CCR7+. The DNA sequence is TGCGCCAGCAGCCAAGATGGCCAGGGGAACTATGGCTACACCTTC. Protein translation: CASSQDGQGNYGYTF.